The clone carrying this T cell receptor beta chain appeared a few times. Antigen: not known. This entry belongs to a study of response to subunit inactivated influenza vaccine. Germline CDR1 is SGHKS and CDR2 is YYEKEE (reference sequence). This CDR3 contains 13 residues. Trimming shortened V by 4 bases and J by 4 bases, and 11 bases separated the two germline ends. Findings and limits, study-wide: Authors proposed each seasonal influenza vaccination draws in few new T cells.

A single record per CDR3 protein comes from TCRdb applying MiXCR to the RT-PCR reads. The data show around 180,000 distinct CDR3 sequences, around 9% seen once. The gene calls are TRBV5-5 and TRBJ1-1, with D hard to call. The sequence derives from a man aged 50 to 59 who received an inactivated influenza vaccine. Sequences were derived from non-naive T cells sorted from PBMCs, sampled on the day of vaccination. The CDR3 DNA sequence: TGTGCCAGCAGCCCGTCGGGAACCACTGAAGCTTTCTTT. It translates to CASSPSGTTEAFF.